Listed below are T cell receptor beta chains from one sample, sequenced in a study of PD-1 blockade in classical Hodgkin lymphoma. Method: immunoSEQ multiplex PCR; TCRdb's copy keeps in-frame clones and lacks some. The sample yields fewer than 25,000 clones, roughly 73% seen once. The sequencing used peripheral blood mononuclear cells (PBMCs), collected before the second cycle of nivolumab. These receptors all come from a human donor with classical Hodgkin lymphoma. Each CDR3 is given with its conserved first and last residue. Each record gives: V gene, CDR3 protein.

V: TRBV7-2; CDR3: CASRPSGRALASNEQFF
V: TRBV5-6; CDR3: CASSLGQSYSNQPQHF
V: TRBV6-6; CDR3: CASTITGTGGDEQFF
V: TRBV6-5; CDR3: CASSYSIWQLENTIYF
V: TRBV19; CDR3: CASRGSGTQETQYF
V: TRBV6-5; CDR3: CASSYSQAWGGTSQFF
V: TRBV12-2; CDR3: CASRLSETTFTGELFF
V: TRBV28; CDR3: CASSSGRNTGELFF
V: TRBV29-1; CDR3: CSAPRGGFSYNEQFF
V: TRBV2; CDR3: CASRATGGTEAFF
V: TRBV9; CDR3: CASSAGLAGGPGWDEQFF
V: TRBV7-2; CDR3: CASSLAERASQGPYEQYF
V: TRBV28; CDR3: CASGQGVYEQYF
V: TRBV28; CDR3: CASSLIGNGETQYF
V: TRBV5-6; CDR3: CASRNNHGYTF
V: TRBV18; CDR3: CASSPTDLGTEAFF
V: TRBV10-3; CDR3: CAISELVYEQYF
V: TRBV30; CDR3: CALGLAGDEQYF
V: TRBV7-8; CDR3: CASSRLGGAPYEQYF
V: TRBV4-2; CDR3: CASTLPGQGAGELFF
V: TRBV18; CDR3: CASSEGQGTGQPQHF
V: TRBV4-1; CDR3: CASSQELGPRQPQHF
V: TRBV6-1; CDR3: CASSTTPGQYF
V: TRBV5-4; CDR3: CASSQEAGGRGNEQFF
V: TRBV5-4; CDR3: CASRARGRDYNEQFF
V: TRBV30; CDR3: CAWEDAALLVPTQYF
V: TRBV11-2; CDR3: CASSPQRGGNSYEQYF
V: TRBV6-5; CDR3: CASRPTGGAYQPQHF
V: TRBV5-1; CDR3: CASSLIGTSGRGAGELFF
V: TRBV7-9; CDR3: CASSGRSGNANTGELFF
V: TRBV2; CDR3: CASSELGGVGDTQYF